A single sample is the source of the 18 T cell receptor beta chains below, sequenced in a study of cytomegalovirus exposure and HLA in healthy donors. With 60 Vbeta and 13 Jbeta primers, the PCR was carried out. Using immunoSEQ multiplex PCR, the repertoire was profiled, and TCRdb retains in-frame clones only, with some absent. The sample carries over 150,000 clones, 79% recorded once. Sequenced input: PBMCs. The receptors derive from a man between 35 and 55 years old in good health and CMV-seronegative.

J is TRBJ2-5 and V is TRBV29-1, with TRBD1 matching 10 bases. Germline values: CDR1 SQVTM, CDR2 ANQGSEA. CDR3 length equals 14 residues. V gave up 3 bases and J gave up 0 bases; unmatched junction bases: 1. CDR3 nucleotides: TGCAGCGTTGAGGGGACAGGGGACCAAGAGACCCAGTACTTC. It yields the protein CSVEGTGDQETQYF.

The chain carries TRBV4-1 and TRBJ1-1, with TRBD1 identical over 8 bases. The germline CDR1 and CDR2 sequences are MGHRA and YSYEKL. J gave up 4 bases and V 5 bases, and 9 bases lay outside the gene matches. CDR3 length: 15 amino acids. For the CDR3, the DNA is TGCGCCAGCAGCATCAGGGGGCCCCGGGGCACTGAAGCTTTCTTT. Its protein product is CASSIRGPRGTEAFF.

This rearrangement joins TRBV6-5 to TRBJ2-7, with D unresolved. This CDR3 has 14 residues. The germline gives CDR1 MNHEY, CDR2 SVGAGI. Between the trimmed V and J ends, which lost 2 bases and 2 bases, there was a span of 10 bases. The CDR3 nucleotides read TGTGCCAGCAGTTACGCAGCTGGGCCCTACGAGCAGTACTTC. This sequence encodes CASSYAAGPYEQYF.

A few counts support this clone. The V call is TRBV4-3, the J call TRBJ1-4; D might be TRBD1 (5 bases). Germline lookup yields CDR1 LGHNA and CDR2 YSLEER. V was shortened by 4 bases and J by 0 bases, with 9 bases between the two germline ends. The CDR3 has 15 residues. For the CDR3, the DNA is TGCGCCAGCAGCCCTCAGGGATCAACTAATGAAAAACTGTTTTTT. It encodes CASSPQGSTNEKLFF.

CDR3 nucleotides: TGTGCCAGTAGGCCCGGGACAGGGGGCCCCTATGGCTACACCTTC. As protein: CASRPGTGGPYGYTF. The V gene is TRBV19, the J gene TRBJ1-2, with 12 bases identical to TRBD1. The CDR3 covers 15 residues. The junction had 6 bases not matched to a gene; V was cut back by 6 bases and J by 4 bases. Germline V gives CDR1 LNHDA, CDR2 SQIVND (reference sequence).

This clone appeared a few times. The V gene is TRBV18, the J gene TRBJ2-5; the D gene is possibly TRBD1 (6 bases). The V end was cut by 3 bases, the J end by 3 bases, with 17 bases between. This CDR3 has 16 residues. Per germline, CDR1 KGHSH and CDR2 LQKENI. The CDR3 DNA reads TGTGCCAGCTCACCCCCAACCTTGGCAGGGGAAGAGACCCAGTACTTC. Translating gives CASSPPTLAGEETQYF.

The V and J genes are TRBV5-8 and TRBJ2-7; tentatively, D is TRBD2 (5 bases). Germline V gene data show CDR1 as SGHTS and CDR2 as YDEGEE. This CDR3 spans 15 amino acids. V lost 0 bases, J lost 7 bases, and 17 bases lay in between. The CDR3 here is CASSLATGRLWEQYF. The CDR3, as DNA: TGTGCCAGCAGCTTGGCCACGGGAAGACTATGGGAGCAGTACTTC.

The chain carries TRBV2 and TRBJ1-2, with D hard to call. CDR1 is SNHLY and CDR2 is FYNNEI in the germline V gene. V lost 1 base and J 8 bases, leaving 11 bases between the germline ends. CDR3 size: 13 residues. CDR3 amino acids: CASSEDQDRGYTF. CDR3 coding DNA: TGTGCCAGCAGTGAAGACCAGGATAGAGGCTACACCTTC.

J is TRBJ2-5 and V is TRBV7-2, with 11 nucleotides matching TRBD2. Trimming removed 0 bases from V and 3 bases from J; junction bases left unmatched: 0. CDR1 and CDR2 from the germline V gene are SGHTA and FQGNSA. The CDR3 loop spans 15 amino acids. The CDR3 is CASSLATSGKETQYF. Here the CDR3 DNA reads TGTGCCAGCAGCTTAGCGACTAGCGGGAAAGAGACCCAGTACTTC. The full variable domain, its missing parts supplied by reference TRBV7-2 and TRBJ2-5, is GAGVSQSPSNKVTEKGKDVELRCDPISGHTALYWYRQSLGQGLEFLIYFQGNSAPDKSGLPSDRFSAERTGGSVSTLTIQRTQQEDSAVYLCASSLATSGKETQYFGPGTRLLVL.

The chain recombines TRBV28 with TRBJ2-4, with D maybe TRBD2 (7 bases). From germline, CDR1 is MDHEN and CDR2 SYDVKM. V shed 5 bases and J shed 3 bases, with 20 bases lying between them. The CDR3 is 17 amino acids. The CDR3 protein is CASSTLGGAGSKNIQYF. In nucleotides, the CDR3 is TGTGCCAGCAGTACCCTAGGGGGGGCTGGGAGCAAAAACATTCAGTACTTC.

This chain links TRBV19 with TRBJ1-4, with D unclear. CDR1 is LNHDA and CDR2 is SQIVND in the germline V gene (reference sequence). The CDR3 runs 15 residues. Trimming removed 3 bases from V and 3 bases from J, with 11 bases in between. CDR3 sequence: CASSMARIPNEKLFF. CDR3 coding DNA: TGTGCCAGTAGTATGGCGAGGATTCCTAATGAAAAACTGTTTTTT.

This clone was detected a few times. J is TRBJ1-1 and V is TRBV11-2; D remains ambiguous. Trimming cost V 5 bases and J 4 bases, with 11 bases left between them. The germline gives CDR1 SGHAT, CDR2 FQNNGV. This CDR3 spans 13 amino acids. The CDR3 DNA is TGTGCCAGCAGCCGGATACGGAGCACTGAAGCTTTCTTT. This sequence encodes CASSRIRSTEAFF.

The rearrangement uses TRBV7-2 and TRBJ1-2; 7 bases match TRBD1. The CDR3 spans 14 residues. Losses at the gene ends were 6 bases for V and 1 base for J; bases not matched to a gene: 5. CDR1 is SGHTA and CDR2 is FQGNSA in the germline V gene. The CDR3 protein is CASRATGVNYGYTF. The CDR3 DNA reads TGTGCCAGCAGAGCAACAGGGGTTAACTATGGCTACACCTTC.

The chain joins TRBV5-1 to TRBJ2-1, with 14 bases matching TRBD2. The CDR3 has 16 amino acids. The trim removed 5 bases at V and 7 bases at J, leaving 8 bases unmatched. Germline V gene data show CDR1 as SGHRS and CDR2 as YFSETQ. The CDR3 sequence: CASRPGLAGDGNEQFF. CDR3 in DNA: TGCGCCAGCAGACCGGGACTAGCGGGAGATGGTAATGAGCAGTTCTTC.

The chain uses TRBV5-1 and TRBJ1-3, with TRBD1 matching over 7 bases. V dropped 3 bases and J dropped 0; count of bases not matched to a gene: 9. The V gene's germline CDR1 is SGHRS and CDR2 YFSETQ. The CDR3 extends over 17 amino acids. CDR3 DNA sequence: TGCGCCAGCAGCTCCAAGACAGGGATATTCTCTGGAAACACCATATATTTT. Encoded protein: CASSSKTGIFSGNTIYF.

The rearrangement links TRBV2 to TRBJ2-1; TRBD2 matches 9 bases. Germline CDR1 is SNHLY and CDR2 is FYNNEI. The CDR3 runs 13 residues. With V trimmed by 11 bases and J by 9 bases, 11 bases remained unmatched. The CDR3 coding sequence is TGTGCCGATCGGCGGCGGGAGGGACCTGAGCAGTTCTTC. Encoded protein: CADRRREGPEQFF.

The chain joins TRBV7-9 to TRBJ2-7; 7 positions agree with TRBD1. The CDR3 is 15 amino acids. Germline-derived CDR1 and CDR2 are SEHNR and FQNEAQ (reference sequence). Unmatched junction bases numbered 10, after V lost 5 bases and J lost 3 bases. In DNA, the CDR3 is TGTGCCAGCAGCAGAGGGACAGCTACATACTACGAGCAGTACTTC. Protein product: CASSRGTATYYEQYF.

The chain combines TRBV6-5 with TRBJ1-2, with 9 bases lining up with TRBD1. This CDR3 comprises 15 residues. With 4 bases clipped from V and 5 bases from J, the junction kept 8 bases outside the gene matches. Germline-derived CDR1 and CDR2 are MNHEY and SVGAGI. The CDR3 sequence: CASSSPGQGVYGYTF. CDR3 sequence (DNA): TGTGCCAGCAGTTCCCCGGGACAGGGAGTTTATGGCTACACCTTC.